These 21 T cell receptor beta chains share one sample of origin, sequenced in a study of blood T cell repertoires in COVID-19 (dated by TCRdb to 2018 to 2021). The library was built by means of the immunoSEQ multiplex PCR assay. TCRdb stores this immuneACCESS table with in-frame sequences only. Part of the clones is absent; in the studies checked, under half of the shortfall reflects unresolved V genes, and no reason is known for the rest. The sample table holds 200,000 or so clones, of which about nine tenths were seen once. Jointly, the top ten make up 3.5% to 5% of the sample. Sequenced input: peripheral blood. The receptors originated from a man aged 50-60 years with acute or convalescent COVID-19.

The chain couples TRBV6-5 to TRBJ2-3; a weak D match, TRBD2 (6 bases). Germline V gene sequence: CDR1 MNHEY, CDR2 SVGAGI. V was trimmed by 8 bases and J by 2 bases, leaving 17 bases between them. The CDR3 is made up of 15 amino acids. The DNA for the CDR3 is TGTGCCAGCGGCCGACTAGGAGGATTCACAGATACGCAGTATTTT. Translation: CASGRLGGFTDTQYF.

V is TRBV2 and J is TRBJ2-3, with 9 bases lining up with TRBD2. After removal of 8 bases from V and 4 bases from J, the junction contained 4 bases not matched to a gene. The CDR3 is 13 residues long. CDR1 SNHLY and CDR2 FYNNEI come from the germline V gene. The CDR3 DNA sequence: TGTGCCAGCGGGACTAGCAGATCAGATACGCAGTATTTT. This translates into CASGTSRSDTQYF.

The CDR3 sequence is CASSPQGGRNQPQHF. CDR3 nucleotides: TGTGCCAGCAGCCCCCAGGGCGGTCGCAATCAGCCCCAGCATTTT. The chain is built from TRBV6-6 and TRBJ1-5; maybe TRBD1 (5 bases). This CDR3 comprises 15 residues. V lost 6 bases and J 2 bases, leaving 14 bases between the germline ends. From germline, CDR1 is MNHNY and CDR2 SVGAGI (reference sequence).

The chain joins TRBV28 to TRBJ1-1, with a weak D call TRBD1 (6 bases). Germline V gives CDR1 MDHEN, CDR2 SYDVKM. V gave up 7 bases and J gave up 2 bases, with 14 bases separating them. The CDR3 loop spans 14 amino acids. CDR3 sequence reads: CASTGGALNTEAFF. As DNA, the CDR3 is TGTGCCAGCACCGGGGGGGCCCTTAACACTGAAGCTTTCTTT.

The rearrangement joins TRBV18 to TRBJ2-5; 9 bases line up with TRBD2. The CDR3 has 19 residues. The J segment lost 0 bases and the V segment lost 0 bases, leaving 11 bases of the junction unmatched. Germline CDR1 KGHSH, CDR2 LQKENI. The CDR3 reads CASSPPPASGGWYQETQYF. The CDR3 DNA is TGTGCCAGCTCACCACCCCCCGCGAGCGGGGGGTGGTACCAAGAGACCCAGTACTTC.

The CDR3 region has the DNA TGCGCCAGCAGCCCCGGACTAGCGGGGGGTCCCACAGATACGCAGTATTTT. Encoded protein: CASSPGLAGGPTDTQYF. The rearrangement joins TRBV5-1 to TRBJ2-3; 14 bases align to TRBD2. CDR3 length: 17 amino acids. Germline V CDR1 and CDR2: SGHRS, YFSETQ. V lost 4 bases, J lost 2 bases, and 6 bases stayed unmatched.

The chain is built from TRBV6-5 and TRBJ2-2; a possible D gene is TRBD2 (7 bases). The germline V gene encodes CDR1 MNHEY and CDR2 SVGAGI. Trimming took 10 bases from V and 3 from J, leaving 18 bases between them. The CDR3 is 15 amino acids. CDR3 residues: CATKGGTSDTGELFF. The CDR3, as DNA: TGTGCCACCAAGGGGGGGACCTCCGACACCGGGGAGCTGTTTTTT.

This clone was seen a few times. This chain links TRBV6-4 with TRBJ1-5, with D uncertain. Germline CDR1 reads MRHNA; CDR2 reads SNTAGT. Trimming pared 10 bases from V and 9 bases from J, leaving 22 bases between. This CDR3 has 14 residues. The CDR3 DNA reads TGTGCCACCCAGACTGGGGTGGCTCGGGGGCCCCAGCATTTT. This codes for CATQTGVARGPQHF.

The chain recombines TRBV6-5 with TRBJ1-4; TRBD1 aligns across 7 bases. This CDR3 is built from 15 residues. Looked up from germline, CDR1 is MNHEY and CDR2 is SVGAGI. The trim removed 5 bases at V and 5 bases at J, leaving 8 bases unmatched. CDR3 DNA sequence: TGTGCCAGCAGTCTACACAGGGGAGGAAATGAAAAACTGTTTTTT. Translating gives CASSLHRGGNEKLFF.

The chain carries TRBV6-5 and TRBJ1-2, with 7 bases that match TRBD1. Germline V gene data show CDR1 as MNHEY and CDR2 as SVGAGI. The CDR3 loop spans 14 amino acids. The V gene end was trimmed by 4 bases and the J gene end by 5 bases; junction bases not matched to a gene: 7. CDR3 amino acids: CASSSWDSLYGYTF. For the CDR3, the DNA is TGTGCCAGCAGTTCCTGGGACAGCTTGTATGGCTACACCTTC.

The V call is TRBV18, the J call TRBJ2-7; possibly TRBD1 for D (6 bases). Per germline, CDR1 KGHSH and CDR2 LQKENI. Trimming took off 0 bases at V and 1 base at J, with 10 bases between the two ends. The CDR3 has 15 amino acids. The CDR3 region has the DNA TGTGCCAGCTCACCACCCGGGACACTATCCTACGAGCAGTACTTC. It encodes CASSPPGTLSYEQYF.

This chain joins TRBV7-9 and TRBJ1-2, with 8 positions matching TRBD1. The CDR3 is 16 residues long. Per germline, CDR1 SEHNR and CDR2 FQNEAQ (reference sequence). After removal of 5 bases from V and 2 bases from J, the junction contained 10 bases not matched to a gene. This CDR3 reads CASSESRTGSNYGYTF. The CDR3 nucleotides are TGTGCCAGCAGCGAGTCAAGGACAGGGAGCAACTATGGCTACACCTTC.

The V call is TRBV18, the J call TRBJ1-1; D may be TRBD1 (5 bases). Germline CDR1 is KGHSH and CDR2 is LQKENI. The CDR3 covers 15 residues. The V end lost 6 bases, the J end lost 0 bases, and 14 bases lay between the germline ends. Here the CDR3 reads CASSRGGIMNTEAFF. The DNA for the CDR3 is TGTGCCAGCTCCCGGGGGGGAATCATGAACACTGAAGCTTTCTTT.

The chain couples TRBV5-1 to TRBJ2-1, with 9 bases aligning to TRBD2. With 4 bases clipped from V and 5 bases from J, the junction kept 10 bases outside the gene matches. The CDR3 sequence is 16 residues long. Germline V CDR1 and CDR2: SGHRS, YFSETQ. The CDR3 spells CASSPGAGGTNNEQFF. The CDR3 region has the DNA TGCGCCAGCAGCCCTGGGGCGGGGGGGACTAACAATGAGCAGTTCTTC.

The chain joins TRBV2 to TRBJ1-4; TRBD1 matches at 7 bases. Germline CDR1 SNHLY, CDR2 FYNNEI. After removal of 5 bases from V and 8 bases from J, the junction contained 17 bases not matched to a gene. This CDR3 is built from 17 residues. The CDR3 is CASSRGAHRGSIEKLFF. The DNA for the CDR3 is TGTGCCAGCAGTAGGGGGGCCCACAGGGGAAGTATAGAAAAACTGTTTTTT.

V and J are TRBV18 and TRBJ1-1, with D uncertain. V dropped 1 base and J dropped 1 base, with 7 bases sitting between them. The CDR3 runs 14 residues. Per the germline V gene, CDR1 is KGHSH and CDR2 is LQKENI. In DNA, the CDR3 is TGTGCCAGCTCACCACGGCCGGGGAACACTGAAGCTTTCTTT. Translation: CASSPRPGNTEAFF.

This clone was observed a handful of times. The chain recombines TRBV9 with TRBJ2-2; 9 bases map to TRBD1. This CDR3 region has 16 residues. J gave up 1 base and V 3 bases, and 4 bases lay outside the gene matches. Per germline, CDR1 SGDLS and CDR2 YYNGEE. CDR3 sequence (DNA): TGTGCCAGCAGCGAACGACAGGGGGTGAACACCGGGGAGCTGTTTTTT. It translates to CASSERQGVNTGELFF.

The chain links TRBV7-9 to TRBJ1-1; perhaps TRBD1 as D (5 bases). Trimming took off 5 bases at V and 1 base at J, with 14 bases between the two ends. Germline lookup yields CDR1 SEHNR and CDR2 FQNEAQ (reference sequence). The CDR3 extends over 15 amino acids. CDR3 nucleotide sequence: TGTGCCAGCAGCGCGGGGGGAGTTTGGAACACTGAAGCTTTCTTT. The encoded protein is CASSAGGVWNTEAFF.

V and J are TRBV6-5 and TRBJ2-7, with 7 bases fitting TRBD1. The junction had 6 bases not matched to a gene; V was cut back by 6 bases and J by 4 bases. Germline assignment: CDR1 MNHEY and CDR2 SVGAGI. The CDR3 runs 13 residues. CDR3: CASRVTGMYEQYF. DNA for the CDR3: TGTGCCAGCAGGGTGACAGGGATGTACGAGCAGTACTTC.

V is TRBV2 and J is TRBJ2-7; 7 nucleotides line up with TRBD1. CDR1 SNHLY and CDR2 FYNNEI come from the germline V gene. The CDR3 runs 15 residues. V trimming: 4 bases; J trimming: 3 bases; junction bases outside the gene matches: 9. The CDR3 sequence is CASSVNRGFYYEQYF. DNA for the CDR3: TGTGCCAGCAGTGTTAACAGGGGATTTTACTACGAGCAGTACTTC.

The chain combines TRBV2 with TRBJ1-2; 9 nucleotides align to TRBD1. The CDR3 has 14 residues. Germline V lookup: CDR1 SNHLY, CDR2 FYNNEI. V trimming: 6 bases; J trimming: 4 bases; junction bases outside the gene matches: 6. The CDR3 sequence is CASRMGQGGYGYTF. The CDR3 DNA sequence: TGTGCCAGCAGAATGGGACAGGGAGGCTATGGCTACACCTTC. Looking up the rest from reference TRBV2 and TRBJ1-2 gives the full variable domain: EPEVTQTPSHQVTQMGQEVILRCVPISNHLYFYWYRQILGQKVEFLVSFYNNEISEKSEIFDDQFSVERPDGSNFTLKIRSTKLEDSAMYFCASRMGQGGYGYTFGSGTRLTVV.